The 13 T cell receptor beta chains below were found in one sample sequenced in a study of blood T cells in healthy people across ages. Through a sample-barcoded 5' primer and a J-beta primer mix, a second PCR was run for roughly 6 to 12 cycles. TCRdb re-derived calls from the 5' RACE reads in MiXCR, one entry per CDR3 protein. Counted here are about 810,000 distinct CDR3 sequences, around 36% occurring once; the ten biggest clones make up 13%. The sequencing sample was made of blood. These receptors all stem from a man younger than 30 in good health.

On this clonotype itself: With a much larger clone just one base away, this may be a read error. The V and J genes are TRBV5-1 and TRBJ2-5; D might be TRBD1 or TRBD2, each matching 5 bases. Germline V gene sequence: CDR1 SGHRS, CDR2 YFSETQ. CDR3 length equals 13 residues. The chain's CDR3 is CASSLRDQEAQYF. The CDR3, as DNA: TGCGCCAGCAGCTTGCGGGACCAAGAGGCCCAGTACTTC.

The rearrangement joins TRBV12-3 or TRBV12-4 to TRBJ2-7; D perhaps matches TRBD2 (5 bases). The V end was cut by 4 bases, the J end by 4 bases, with 17 bases between. CDR3 length equals 15 residues. CDR3 nucleotide sequence: TGTGCCAGCAGTTCAGGACGGGGATTGAGGTACGAGCAGTACTTC. Protein sequence: CASSSGRGLRYEQYF.

At least ten counts were recorded for this clonotype. The rearrangement uses TRBV5-1 and TRBJ2-3; TRBD2 aligns across 12 bases. The CDR3 has 17 residues. Germline V gene sequence: CDR1 SGHRS, CDR2 YFSETQ. The V gene end was trimmed by 3 bases and the J gene end by 4 bases; junction bases not matched to a gene: 9. The DNA of the CDR3 is TGCGCCAGCAGCTCCGAGGGGACTAGCGGGTTTGCAGATACGCAGTATTTT. Translation: CASSSEGTSGFADTQYF.

Only a few counts were recorded for this clonotype. This chain connects TRBV24-1 to TRBJ1-2; TRBD1 agrees at 7 bases. Germline V gene lookup returns CDR1 KGHDR and CDR2 SFDVKD. The junction had 4 bases not matched to a gene; V was cut back by 4 bases and J by 3 bases. The CDR3 is 14 residues long. CDR3 amino acids: CATSETGKDYGYTF. Here the CDR3 DNA reads TGTGCCACCAGTGAGACAGGGAAAGACTATGGCTACACCTTC.

This clonotype was counted only a few times. V is TRBV6-6 and J is TRBJ1-5; D possibly corresponds to TRBD1 (6 bases). Looked up from germline, CDR1 is MNHNY and CDR2 is SVGAGI (reference sequence). Trimming removed 4 bases from V and 6 bases from J, with 10 bases in between. The CDR3 spans 13 residues. This CDR3 is CASSSGDGQPQHF. The DNA for the CDR3 is TGTGCCAGCAGTTCAGGGGACGGTCAGCCCCAGCATTTT.

A single count supports this clonotype. The V gene is TRBV5-1, the J gene TRBJ1-1, with TRBD1 identical over 8 bases. With 3 bases clipped from V and 5 bases from J, the junction kept 6 bases outside the gene matches. The CDR3 contains 14 residues. Germline V gene lookup returns CDR1 SGHRS and CDR2 YFSETQ. As DNA, the CDR3 is TGCGCCAGCAGCTCGGTCAGGGGGCCAACTGAAGCTTTCTTT. It yields the protein CASSSVRGPTEAFF. Filled out from reference TRBV5-1 and TRBJ1-1, the complete variable domain reads KAGVTQTPRYLIKTRGQQVTLSCSPISGHRSVSWYQQTPGQGLQFLFEYFSETQRNKGNFPGRFSGRQFSNSRSEMNVSTLELGDSALYLCASSSVRGPTEAFFGQGTRLTVV.

This clonotype was detected a few times. CDR3 protein: CASSYGDRSGVFEKLFF. CDR3 bases: TGTGCCAGCAGTTACGGGGACCGCAGCGGGGTCTTTGAAAAACTGTTTTTT. This chain joins TRBV6-2 or TRBV6-3 and TRBJ1-4, with a possible D match to TRBD1 (5 bases). Trimming removed 2 bases from V and 7 bases from J, with 20 bases in between. The CDR3 runs 17 residues. Germline CDR1 and CDR2: MNHEY and SVGEGT.

A few counts support this clonotype. This chain links TRBV12-3 or TRBV12-4 with TRBJ1-1; 10 bases fit TRBD1. Trimming took 6 bases from V and 8 from J; bases not matched to a gene: 9. This CDR3 has 14 amino acids. The CDR3 reads CASRALTGGSEAFF. CDR3 nucleotides: TGTGCCAGCAGAGCCCTGACAGGGGGCAGCGAAGCTTTCTTT.

The sample holds a few counts of this clonotype. This may be a read error: a much more frequent sequence differs by one nucleotide. V gene TRBV4-3 combines with J gene TRBJ2-7, with D possibly matching TRBD2 (5 bases). Germline CDR1 and CDR2: LGHNA and YSLEER. V lost 0 bases and J 7 bases, leaving 19 bases between the germline ends. The CDR3 contains 16 residues. CDR3 sequence (DNA): TGCGCCAGCAGCCAAGATGGCCTAGCCGAAGTCGATGAGCAGTACTTC. Amino acids: CASSQDGLAEVDEQYF.

The rearrangement joins TRBV13 to TRBJ2-7; a possible D gene is TRBD2 (6 bases). Germline assignment: CDR1 PRHDT and CDR2 FYEKMQ (reference sequence). The CDR3 loop spans 12 amino acids. Trimming removed 1 base from V and 9 bases from J, with 10 bases in between. CDR3 coding DNA: TGTGCCAGCAGCTTAGTAGCGGCAGCGCAGTACTTC. The encoded protein is CASSLVAAAQYF.

This clonotype showed up just a few times. The chain is built from TRBV4-1 and TRBJ2-2; D not certain. The germline V and J ends were trimmed by 0 bases and 5 bases, with 16 bases remaining between them. This CDR3 is built from 17 residues. Germline CDR1 and CDR2: MGHRA and YSYEKL. CDR3 bases: TGCGCCAGCAGCCAAGATTTAGCAGCCTTAGGGACCGGGGAGCTGTTTTTT. As protein: CASSQDLAALGTGELFF.

This clonotype was seen repeatedly, ten times or more. The chain carries TRBV4-3 and TRBJ2-7, with D hard to call. The CDR3 totals 13 residues. With 3 bases removed from V and 2 bases from J, the gap between germline ends came to 8 bases. CDR1 and CDR2 from the germline V gene are LGHNA and YSLEER. The CDR3 protein is CASSQGVTYEQYF. CDR3 DNA sequence: TGCGCCAGCAGCCAGGGCGTAACCTACGAGCAGTACTTC.

The V and J genes are TRBV4-3 and TRBJ1-2; 10 positions agree with TRBD1. The germline CDR1 and CDR2 sequences are LGHNA and YSLEER. Trimming took 3 bases from V and 6 from J; bases not matched to a gene: 7. The CDR3 contains 15 residues. The DNA for the CDR3 is TGCGCCAGCAGCCATCGGGACAGGGGTAGTCATGGCTACACCTTC. It specifies CASSHRDRGSHGYTF.